At least ten counts were recorded for the clone carrying this T cell receptor (beta chain). What it binds is not known. This sample was included in a study of regulatory T cells in long-lasting Graves disease. Study conclusions and caveats: Persistent Graves' patients possessed reduced TCR diversity relative to recently diagnosed ones. TRBV28, TRBJ1-2 and TRBJ2-5 were favored in persistent disease.

CDR3 regions were amplified by Arm-PCR using iRepertoire HTBI primers to build TCR beta libraries. TCRdb reprocessed the multiplex PCR reads with MiXCR, giving one entry per CDR3 protein. The table lists about 460,000 distinct CDR3 sequences, less than 25% of them singletons. V lost 2 bases and J lost 0, with 25 bases in between. CDR1 is MNHEY, CDR2 SMNVEV, per germline (reference sequence). The length of the CDR3 is 20 residues. Noted time point: persistent/refractory GD, antithyroid drugs over 5 years with positive TRAb. PBMCs were the source of the RNA used for TCR sequencing. The sequencing used peripheral blood mononuclear cells (PBMCs), collected when the disease was refractory, from a patient treated with antithyroid drugs. This TCR was sampled from a female donor with Graves disease. The chain joins TRBV27 to TRBJ1-2; maybe TRBD1 (5 bases). Here the CDR3 reads CASSLGRAGQTAGANYGYTF. The CDR3 DNA reads TGTGCCAGCAGTTTAGGCAGGGCCGGACAAACCGCGGGAGCTAACTATGGCTACACCTTC.